This T cell receptor (beta chain) was recovered during a study of monozygotic twins with cystic fibrosis. The assay was immunoSEQ multiplex PCR, and TCRdb's table has in-frame clones only and misses some. This table holds roughly 32,000 clones, 96% found once. On this clone itself: Antigen specificity is unknown.

Study-wide results and limits: Unrelated CF individuals shared fewer identical clonotypes than monozygotic CF twins. Low clonality (median around 0.0094) suggested a mostly naive repertoire. No link emerged between shared CDR3 counts and age, concordance or severity. Co-twins had the most similar V usage for 13 of 16 pairs, J for 8.

This clonotype was obtained from a girl aged 2-10 years with cystic fibrosis. Specimen: blood.

CDR3 protein: CASTSQGGETQYF. For the CDR3, the DNA is TGTGCCAGCACCTCCCAGGGTGGGGAGACCCAGTACTTC. The chain uses TRBV6-5 and TRBJ2-5; D is possibly TRBD1 (5 bases). V lost 7 bases, J lost 5 bases, and 14 bases lay in between. Germline V gives CDR1 MNHEY, CDR2 SVGAGI. CDR3 length equals 13 residues.